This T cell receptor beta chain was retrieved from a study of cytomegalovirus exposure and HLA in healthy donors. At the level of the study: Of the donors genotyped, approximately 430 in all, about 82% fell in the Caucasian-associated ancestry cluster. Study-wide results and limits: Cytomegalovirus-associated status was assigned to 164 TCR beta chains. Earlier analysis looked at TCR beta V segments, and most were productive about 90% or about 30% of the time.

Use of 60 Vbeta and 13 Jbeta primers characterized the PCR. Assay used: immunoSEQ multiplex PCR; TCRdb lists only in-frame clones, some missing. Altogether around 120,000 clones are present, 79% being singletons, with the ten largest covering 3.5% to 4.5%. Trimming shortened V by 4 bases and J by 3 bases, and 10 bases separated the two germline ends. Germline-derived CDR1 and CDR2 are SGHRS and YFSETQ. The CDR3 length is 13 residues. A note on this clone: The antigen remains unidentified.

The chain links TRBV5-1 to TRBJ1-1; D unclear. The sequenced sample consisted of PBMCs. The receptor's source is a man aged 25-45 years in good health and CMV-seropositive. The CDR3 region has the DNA TGCGCCAGCAGCGAACAGCCCGACACTGAAGCTTTCTTT. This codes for CASSEQPDTEAFF. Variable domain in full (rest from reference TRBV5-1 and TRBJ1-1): KAGVTQTPRYLIKTRGQQVTLSCSPISGHRSVSWYQQTPGQGLQFLFEYFSETQRNKGNFPGRFSGRQFSNSRSEMNVSTLELGDSALYLCASSEQPDTEAFFGQGTRLTVV.